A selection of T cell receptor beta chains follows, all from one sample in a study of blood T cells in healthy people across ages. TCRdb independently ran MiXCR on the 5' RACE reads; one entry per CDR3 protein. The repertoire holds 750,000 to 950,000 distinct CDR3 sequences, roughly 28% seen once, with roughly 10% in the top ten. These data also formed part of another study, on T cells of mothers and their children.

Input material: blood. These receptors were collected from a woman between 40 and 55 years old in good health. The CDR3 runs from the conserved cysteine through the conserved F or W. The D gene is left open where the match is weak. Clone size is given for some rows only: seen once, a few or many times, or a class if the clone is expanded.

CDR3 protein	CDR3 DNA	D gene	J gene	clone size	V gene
CSVEGTGGPEQYF	TGCAGCGTTGAGGGGACAGGGGGTCCCGAGCAGTACTTC	TRBD1	TRBJ2-7	many	TRBV29-1
CSVEWDTYEQYF	TGCAGCGTTGAATGGGACACCTACGAGCAGTACTTC	.	TRBJ2-7	.	TRBV29-1
CATRGQDRPEKLFF	TGTGCCACCCGGGGCCAGGACAGGCCGGAAAAACTGTTTTTT	TRBD1	TRBJ1-4	few	TRBV27
CASSRDRGRLICGYTF	TGTGCCAGCAGCCGAGACAGGGGGCGCTTGATCTGTGGCTACACCTTC	TRBD1	TRBJ1-2	few	TRBV5-6
CASSKPGQQKNTGELFF	TGTGCCAGCAGCAAGCCGGGACAGCAAAAAAACACCGGGGAGCTGTTTTTT	TRBD1	TRBJ2-2	.	TRBV7-3
CASSAQVRNTEAFF	TGTGCCAGCAGCGCACAGGTAAGGAACACTGAAGCTTTCTTT	.	TRBJ1-1	.	TRBV9
CASSLARGYNEQFF	TGTGCCAGCAGCTTAGCCAGGGGGTACAATGAGCAGTTCTTC	TRBD1	TRBJ2-1	many	TRBV7-2
CASTITGGGQPQHF	TGTGCCAGCACCATCACAGGGGGCGGCCAGCCCCAGCATTTT	TRBD1	TRBJ1-5	.	TRBV12-3/TRBV12-4
CASSLDPPGGYTF	TGTGCCAGCAGCTTGGACCCTCCCGGTGGCTACACCTTC	.	TRBJ1-2	few	TRBV5-8
CASARRGAGTGELFF	TGTGCCAGCGCCCGACGGGGGGCCGGCACCGGGGAGCTGTTTTTT	.	TRBJ2-2	.	TRBV7-3
CASSWTIYNEQYF	TGTGCCAGCAGCTGGACTATCTACAATGAGCAGTACTTC	.	TRBJ2-7	.	TRBV7-6
CSASPRTPLYQPQHF	TGCAGTGCTTCGCCCCGGACACCACTATATCAGCCCCAGCATTTT	.	TRBJ1-5	.	TRBV20-1
CASSPEDLWGGTDTQYF	TGTGCCAGCAGCCCGGAGGACCTGTGGGGAGGCACAGATACGCAGTATTTT	.	TRBJ2-3	.	TRBV7-6
CSARGGGALETQYF	TGCAGTGCTAGAGGCGGGGGGGCATTAGAGACCCAGTACTTC	TRBD2	TRBJ2-5	many	TRBV20-1
CASSLARLADTQYF	TGTGCCAGCAGCTTAGCGCGCCTCGCAGATACGCAGTATTTT	.	TRBJ2-3	many	TRBV7-9
CASSDARGQVFHEQYF	TGTGCCAGCAGTGACGCGCGGGGACAGGTTTTCCACGAGCAGTACTTC	TRBD1	TRBJ2-7	.	TRBV2
CASSFTGGVLDEQFF	TGTGCCAGCAGCTTTACAGGAGGAGTTTTAGATGAGCAGTTCTTC	.	TRBJ2-1	few	TRBV7-6
CASSQVSEAVKEAFF	TGCGCCAGCAGCCAAGTCTCGGAGGCAGTGAAAGAAGCTTTCTTT	.	TRBJ1-1	.	TRBV4-1
CASSTGTSGGSSYEQYF	TGTGCCAGCAGCACCGGGACTAGCGGGGGCTCCTCCTACGAGCAGTACTTC	TRBD2	TRBJ2-7	many	TRBV12-3/TRBV12-4
CAWSVGGDGYTF	TGTGCCTGGAGTGTTGGAGGTGATGGCTACACCTTC	.	TRBJ1-2	.	TRBV30
CSAVGQGTSGYTF	TGCAGCGCTGTGGGACAGGGGACGAGTGGCTACACCTTC	TRBD1	TRBJ1-2	.	TRBV29-1
CSAVGQEYEKLFF	TGCAGCGCCGTGGGACAGGAATATGAAAAACTGTTTTTT	TRBD1	TRBJ1-4	.	TRBV29-1
CASRDHRDGQETQYF	TGCGCCAGCAGAGACCACCGGGACGGTCAAGAGACCCAGTACTTC	.	TRBJ2-5	.	TRBV10-2
CASSQAGGVMAFF	TGTGCCAGCAGCCAAGCCGGGGGGGTGATGGCTTTCTTT	.	TRBJ1-1	once	TRBV14
CASSAYRRGEETQYF	TGTGCCAGCAGCGCCTACCGGCGGGGCGAAGAGACCCAGTACTTC	.	TRBJ2-5	many	TRBV9
CASSQVGRAYEQYF	TGCGCCAGCAGCCAAGTCGGCAGGGCCTACGAGCAGTACTTC	.	TRBJ2-7	many	TRBV4-3
CASSLTDGGTDTQYF	TGCGCCAGCAGCTTAACGGATGGGGGCACAGATACGCAGTATTTT	.	TRBJ2-3	.	TRBV5-1
CSVYLGTQYF	TGCAGCGTTTACCTTGGGACCCAGTACTTC	.	TRBJ2-5	many	TRBV29-1
CASSRGNTEAFF	TGTGCCAGCAGCCGAGGGAACACTGAAGCTTTCTTT	.	TRBJ1-1	many	TRBV28
CSAISGGAFTDTQYF	TGCAGTGCTATTAGCGGGGGGGCCTTCACAGATACGCAGTATTTT	TRBD2	TRBJ2-3	.	TRBV20-1
CSASMGSGNEQFF	TGCAGTGCTAGTATGGGTTCGGGGAATGAGCAGTTCTTC	.	TRBJ2-1	many	TRBV20-1
CANSYSLDRVVTKNIQYF	TGTGCCAACAGTTACTCCCTGGACAGGGTGGTGACCAAAAACATTCAGTACTTC	TRBD1	TRBJ2-4	few	TRBV6-5
CASSLGWDEQFF	TGTGCCAGCAGCTTGGGTTGGGATGAGCAGTTCTTC	.	TRBJ2-1	few	TRBV7-2
CASRKTGTGDGNTIYF	TGTGCCAGCAGGAAAACCGGGACAGGGGATGGAAACACCATATATTTT	TRBD1	TRBJ1-3	.	TRBV6-5
CASSPPGRYNEKLFF	TGTGCCAGCAGCCCGCCGGGACGGTATAATGAAAAACTGTTTTTT	.	TRBJ1-4	few	TRBV28
CASSLYLSSYSEQFF	TGTGCCAGCAGCTTGTACCTTAGCTCCTACAGTGAGCAGTTCTTC	.	TRBJ2-1	.	TRBV5-6
CSARDKSQGLSGNTIYF	TGCAGTGCTAGAGATAAGTCGCAGGGCCTTTCTGGAAACACCATATATTTT	.	TRBJ1-3	.	TRBV20-1
CASSLVTETLYF	TGTGCCAGCAGCTTAGTCACGGAGACCCTGTACTTC	.	TRBJ2-7	.	TRBV7-9
CSARDRKFDSIGPYNSPLHF	TGCAGTGCTAGAGATCGGAAATTTGACTCTATCGGGCCTTATAATTCACCCCTCCACTTT	.	TRBJ1-6	many	TRBV20-1
CASGTGIDNEQFF	TGTGCCAGTGGGACAGGGATAGACAATGAGCAGTTCTTC	TRBD1	TRBJ2-1	.	TRBV28
CASSLGKGLNTEAFF	TGCGCCAGCAGCTTGGGGAAGGGCCTAAACACTGAAGCTTTCTTT	.	TRBJ1-1	few	TRBV5-1
CASSVEGLNNQPQHF	TGTGCCAGCAGCGTAGAAGGACTAAACAATCAGCCCCAGCATTTT	.	TRBJ1-5	few	TRBV9
CASSLNRELAFF	TGTGCCAGCAGCCTAAACAGGGAGTTAGCTTTCTTT	.	TRBJ1-1	few	TRBV3-1
CASGPRGLNYEQYF	TGTGCCAGCGGGCCCAGGGGACTTAACTACGAGCAGTACTTC	.	TRBJ2-7	few	TRBV28
CASRGGGGSSYNEQFF	TGTGCCAGCCGGGGCGGGGGGGGGAGCTCCTACAATGAGCAGTTCTTC	TRBD2	TRBJ2-1	.	TRBV6-1
CASSPSGSSYNEQFF	TGTGCCAGCAGTCCTAGCGGGAGCTCCTACAATGAGCAGTTCTTC	TRBD2	TRBJ2-1	many	TRBV7-2
CASRPGQVTPLHF	TGTGCCAGCAGACCCGGACAGGTCACACCCCTCCACTTT	TRBD1	TRBJ1-6	.	TRBV12-3/TRBV12-4
CASSGTRRAGANVLTF	TGTGCCAGCAGTGGGACTCGGAGGGCTGGGGCCAACGTCCTGACTTTC	.	TRBJ2-6	few	TRBV2
CASSLEGQGMFEQFF	TGTGCCAGCAGCTTAGAGGGACAGGGGATGTTTGAGCAGTTCTTC	TRBD1	TRBJ2-1	few	TRBV7-2
CSVERVSEEYLNYGYTF	TGCAGCGTTGAACGGGTCAGCGAAGAATACTTGAACTATGGCTACACCTTC	.	TRBJ1-2	.	TRBV29-1
CAGSFPRLDLQETQYF	TGTGCCGGCAGCTTCCCCCGGCTCGATCTTCAAGAGACCCAGTACTTC	.	TRBJ2-5	.	TRBV7-9
CASSSGQGGLGQGRQLFF	TGTGCCAGCAGCTCTGGACAGGGGGGACTGGGACAGGGGCGTCAACTGTTTTTT	TRBD1	TRBJ1-4	.	TRBV7-2
CSARLKGLAGGLFF	TGCAGTGCTAGATTAAAGGGACTAGCGGGGGGGTTGTTCTTC	TRBD2	TRBJ2-1	many	TRBV20-1
CASSVQHGDQPQHF	TGTGCCAGCAGCGTTCAGCACGGCGATCAGCCCCAGCATTTT	.	TRBJ1-5	.	TRBV6-1